The source of this T cell receptor (beta chain) is a study of blood T cells in healthy people across ages. Study as a whole: About one barcoded beta molecule per two T cells was captured by template switching. The study's findings and limits: Strong correlation was found linking TCR beta diversity to naive T cell percentage.

Remarks on this clonotype: Its target is unknown.

V lost 5 bases and J lost 9, with 17 bases in between. CDR3 length: 14 residues. Germline V gene data show CDR1 as SGHAT and CDR2 as FQDESV (reference sequence). Together with a sample-barcoded 5' primer, a J-beta primer mix was included in a second PCR lasting about 7 to 12 cycles. Every sample gave at least 2.5 million paired-end reads containing CDR3. A single record per CDR3 protein comes from TCRdb applying MiXCR to the 5' RACE reads. The sample has roughly 800,000 distinct CDR3 sequences, roughly 64% seen once. V gene TRBV11-1 combines with J gene TRBJ2-1; a possible D gene is TRBD2 (5 bases). Specimen: blood. This clonotype was obtained from a man aged 25 to 45 in good health. The CDR3 here is CASSLPPSFGEQFF. DNA for the CDR3: TGTGCCAGCAGCCTACCCCCTAGCTTTGGTGAGCAGTTCTTC.